Listed below are T cell receptor beta chains from one sample, sequenced in a study of OX40 agonist ivuxolimab in advanced cancers. Repertoires were generated with immunoSEQ multiplex PCR, while TCRdb's copy carries only in-frame clones and drops some. The repertoire consists of 65,000 or so clones, with 70% to 90% occurring once and the leading ten covering around 5.1%. The sequencing used CD4+ or CD8+ T cells sorted from blood, collected in a trial of the OX40 agonist ivuxolimab. The receptors shown here come from an adult with an advanced solid tumor such as melanoma, head and neck, liver or kidney cancer. Both conserved end residues are part of each CDR3. The order of the fields is V gene, CDR3 protein.

v_call: TRBV9
cdr3_aa: CASSEEGIPSVQETQYF

v_call: TRBV30
cdr3_aa: CAWTVRGRVNSPLHF

v_call: TRBV23-1
cdr3_aa: CASNLSPRDRFEQYF

v_call: TRBV6-5
cdr3_aa: CASSLTGNTEAFF

v_call: TRBV18
cdr3_aa: CASSGTVGNTIYF

v_call: TRBV19
cdr3_aa: CASSTRTGLDEQYF

v_call: TRBV28
cdr3_aa: CASSLAPGQGATYEQYF

v_call: TRBV6-4
cdr3_aa: CASSDDPDRAYGYTF

v_call: TRBV5-1
cdr3_aa: CASSSTGTGGYTF

v_call: TRBV7-2
cdr3_aa: CASSLSRDSEQYF

v_call: TRBV5-4
cdr3_aa: CASSLEREELFF

v_call: TRBV6-6
cdr3_aa: CASSYIRPEGGQFF

v_call: TRBV7-9
cdr3_aa: CASSFWTGGADTQYF

v_call: TRBV28
cdr3_aa: CASSPRNEERGNQPQHF

v_call: TRBV27
cdr3_aa: CASTEGGSNTEAFF

v_call: TRBV2
cdr3_aa: CASSGGGAGGGYTF

v_call: TRBV5-1
cdr3_aa: CASSLQGAPYEQYF

v_call: TRBV6-6
cdr3_aa: CASSPAGTASNQPQHF

v_call: TRBV6-6
cdr3_aa: CASRRVWNTEAFF

v_call: TRBV28
cdr3_aa: CASRIGDRGYNEQFF

v_call: TRBV18
cdr3_aa: CASSPGAGVRYEQYF

v_call: TRBV19
cdr3_aa: CASSSTFSNQPQHF

v_call: TRBV7-2
cdr3_aa: CASSQTVQPEKLFF

v_call: TRBV18
cdr3_aa: CASSPGYENTEAFF

v_call: TRBV6-5
cdr3_aa: CASSYEGEQPQHF

v_call: TRBV14
cdr3_aa: CASSLRALNTEAFF